This entry lists 23 T cell receptor beta chains sequenced from one sample in a study of T cells after yellow fever vaccination. TCRdb re-called the 5' RACE reads through MiXCR, storing one row per CDR3 protein. The sample lists 500,000 to 550,000 distinct CDR3 sequences; around a fifth were seen once. This sample comprised PBMCs, obtained roughly 23 days after the first yellow fever vaccination. These TCRs come from a man aged 18 to 29 who received the YFV17D yellow fever vaccine.

This clonotype has ten or more counts. This chain links TRBV18 with TRBJ1-2; weak D call: TRBD1 (5 bases). The V end lost 4 bases, the J end lost 2 bases, and 11 bases lay between the germline ends. Germline-derived CDR1 and CDR2 are KGHSH and LQKENI. The CDR3 runs to 14 residues. This CDR3 reads CASSLGTVNYGYTF. In DNA form, the CDR3 reads TGTGCCAGCTCACTTGGGACGGTAAACTATGGCTACACCTTC.

This clonotype was seen only a few times. The V call is TRBV12-3 or TRBV12-4, the J call TRBJ2-5; 11 bases are shared with TRBD2. The V gene end was trimmed by 7 bases and the J gene end by 0 bases; junction bases not matched to a gene: 4. The CDR3 is 15 residues long. The CDR3 DNA sequence: TGTGCCAGCACCACTAGCGGGGGATACCAAGAGACCCAGTACTTC. Amino acids: CASTTSGGYQETQYF.

This clonotype was observed once. The DNA of the CDR3 is TGCGCCAGCAGCCCCAGGGACAGGGGGCATGGCTACACCTTC. Residues: CASSPRDRGHGYTF. This sequence joins TRBV4-1 and TRBJ1-2, with 12 bases aligning to TRBD1. Germline V lookup: CDR1 MGHRA, CDR2 YSYEKL. The ends lost 4 bases at V and 6 bases at J; junction bases unmatched: 3. The CDR3 length is 14 residues.

This clonotype was counted a few times. The rearrangement uses TRBV4-2 and TRBJ1-4; D is ambiguous. Germline loops: CDR1 LGHNA, CDR2 YNFKEQ. Trimming left V 0 bases short and J 8 bases short, with 13 bases between. The CDR3 contains 15 residues. The DNA of the CDR3 is TGTGCCAGCAGCCAAGATGTGCATCGGGAGGAAAAACTGTTTTTT. Protein: CASSQDVHREEKLFF.

In this sample, this clonotype turned up many times. The genes are TRBV25-1 and TRBJ2-1, with D tentatively TRBD1 (7 bases). CDR3 length: 17 amino acids. V was cut by 6 bases and J by 8 bases, with 26 bases left in between. Germline V gives CDR1 MGHDK, CDR2 SYGVNS. The CDR3 reads CASREGMGDRQGDEQFF. The CDR3 coding sequence is TGTGCCAGCAGGGAGGGGATGGGGGACAGACAAGGTGATGAGCAGTTCTTC.

This clonotype came up a few times. This chain connects TRBV29-1 to TRBJ1-5; possible D gene TRBD1, 5 bases. Germline-derived CDR1 and CDR2 are SQVTM and ANQGSEA. The CDR3 has 13 residues. V dropped 6 bases and J dropped 2 bases, with 11 bases sitting between them. The CDR3 loop reads CSVADTGNQPQHF. The CDR3 nucleotides read TGCAGCGTCGCGGACACGGGCAATCAGCCCCAGCATTTT.

This clonotype turned up a few times. This sequence joins TRBV7-2 and TRBJ2-2; D tentatively reads TRBD1 or TRBD2 (5 bases each). The CDR3 has 15 residues. The germline V and J ends were trimmed by 4 bases and 6 bases, with 15 bases remaining between them. CDR1 and CDR2 from the germline V gene are SGHTA and FQGNSA. The CDR3 protein is CASSYGTPIAGELFF. In DNA, the CDR3 is TGTGCCAGCAGCTACGGGACCCCTATCGCCGGGGAGCTGTTTTTT.

The V call is TRBV12-3 or TRBV12-4, the J call TRBJ1-2, with D unclear. V was pared by 2 bases and J by 4 bases, with 5 bases between. This CDR3 comprises 12 residues. CDR3 in amino acids: CASSLHGYGYTF. The CDR3 DNA follows: TGTGCCAGCAGTTTACACGGCTATGGCTACACCTTC.

The chain links TRBV5-1 to TRBJ1-6, with TRBD1 matching 11 bases. J gave up 9 bases and V 2 bases, and 4 bases lay outside the gene matches. CDR3 length equals 15 residues. From germline, CDR1 is SGHRS and CDR2 YFSETQ. The CDR3 DNA is TGCGCCAGCAGCTTATCCGGGACAGGGGGTTCACCCCTCCACTTT. Translation: CASSLSGTGGSPLHF. The entire variable domain, with the rest obtained from reference TRBV5-1 and TRBJ1-6, is as follows: KAGVTQTPRYLIKTRGQQVTLSCSPISGHRSVSWYQQTPGQGLQFLFEYFSETQRNKGNFPGRFSGRQFSNSRSEMNVSTLELGDSALYLCASSLSGTGGSPLHFGNGTRLTVT.

The chain employs TRBV14 and TRBJ2-4, with TRBD1 identical over 8 bases. This CDR3 region has 13 residues. J lost 9 bases, V lost 1 base, and 2 bases had no gene match. Germline V gene sequence: CDR1 SGHDN, CDR2 FVKESK. Here the CDR3 DNA reads TGTGCCAGCAGCCAAGGGACAGGGTTCATTCAGTACTTC. Residues: CASSQGTGFIQYF.

The rearrangement joins TRBV28 to TRBJ2-3, with 9 positions matching TRBD2. The germline V gene has CDR1 MDHEN and CDR2 SYDVKM. The ends lost 5 bases at V and 11 bases at J; junction bases unmatched: 5. This CDR3 is 12 amino acids long. The CDR3 spells CASSRGAGGQYF. Here the CDR3 DNA reads TGTGCCAGCAGTAGGGGAGCGGGGGGGCAGTATTTT.

This clonotype was detected a few times. The chain recombines TRBV20-1 with TRBJ2-1, with TRBD2 identical over 8 bases. Trimming removed 3 bases from V and 7 bases from J; junction bases left unmatched: 8. The CDR3 loop spans 14 amino acids. Germline V gives CDR1 DFQATT, CDR2 SNEGSKA (reference sequence). CDR3 DNA sequence: TGCAGTGCTAGTTCATCCGGGACTAGAAATGAGCAGTTCTTC. It is translated as CSASSSGTRNEQFF.

The rearrangement links TRBV4-3 to TRBJ2-7; 7 nucleotides line up with TRBD1. The CDR3 is 18 residues long. Germline CDR1 LGHNA, CDR2 YSLEER. Trimming removed 0 bases from V and 6 bases from J; junction bases left unmatched: 17. The chain's CDR3 is CASSQDLGTVFGPGEQYF. CDR3 DNA sequence: TGCGCCAGCAGCCAAGACCTCGGGACAGTCTTCGGTCCTGGCGAGCAGTACTTC.

This sequence joins TRBV12-3 or TRBV12-4 and TRBJ1-1; D possibly corresponds to TRBD1 (6 bases). Deletions cut 3 bases from V and 6 bases from J, with 8 bases between. There are 12 residues in the CDR3. The CDR3 region has the DNA TGTGCCAGCAGTTTGAAGGGGGCTGAAGCTTTCTTT. It specifies CASSLKGAEAFF.

This clonotype was recorded at least ten times. The chain uses TRBV5-1 and TRBJ2-1; D may be TRBD2 (6 bases). Germline lookup yields CDR1 SGHRS and CDR2 YFSETQ. CDR3 length: 15 residues. Trimming pared 4 bases from V and 6 bases from J, leaving 17 bases between. This CDR3 is CASSPGEGSGNEQFF. DNA for the CDR3: TGCGCCAGCAGCCCGGGTGAGGGTAGCGGCAATGAGCAGTTCTTC.

This clonotype was seen a handful of times. In nucleotides, the CDR3 is TGCAGTGCTCCGATCCGGGAAGGAAACACTGAAGCTTTCTTT. Translation: CSAPIREGNTEAFF. The gene calls are TRBV20-1 and TRBJ1-1; no clear D. Germline CDR1 DFQATT, CDR2 SNEGSKA (reference sequence). The CDR3 has 14 amino acids. Trimming shortened V by 5 bases and J by 2 bases, and 15 bases separated the two germline ends.

This chain uses TRBV2 with TRBJ2-3; TRBD2 aligns across 9 bases. Germline loops: CDR1 SNHLY, CDR2 FYNNEI. Unmatched junction bases numbered 9, after V lost 6 bases and J lost 2 bases. CDR3 length: 16 residues. The CDR3 loop reads CASSPYLAGNTDTQYF. The CDR3 DNA follows: TGTGCCAGCAGCCCCTACCTAGCGGGGAACACAGATACGCAGTATTTT.

The rearrangement joins TRBV24-1 to TRBJ2-1; 8 nucleotides align to TRBD2. Germline trimming cut 3 bases from V and 7 bases from J; bases unmatched to any gene: 10. The germline gives CDR1 KGHDR, CDR2 SFDVKD. The CDR3 is 16 residues long. CDR3 loop: CATSDTRRGVSNEQFF. The CDR3 DNA sequence: TGTGCCACCAGTGATACCCGGCGGGGGGTCTCTAATGAGCAGTTCTTC.

This clonotype was seen more than once but under ten times. CDR3 sequence (DNA): TGTGCCACCAGTGATCCCGGGACCCATACGCAGTATTTT. Encoded protein: CATSDPGTHTQYF. V usage is TRBV24-1 and J usage is TRBJ2-3; D may match TRBD1 or TRBD2 (5 bases each). This CDR3 has 13 amino acids. Germline V gene data show CDR1 as KGHDR and CDR2 as SFDVKD. V was clipped by 3 bases and J by 7 bases, with 10 bases between them.

Only a few counts were recorded for this clonotype. The chain links TRBV7-2 to TRBJ1-1; 9 bases match TRBD1. The CDR3 runs to 15 residues. Trimming removed 4 bases from V and 3 bases from J; junction bases left unmatched: 6. CDR1 is SGHTA and CDR2 is FQGNSA in the germline V gene. The CDR3 region is CASSSGTGPYTEAFF. The CDR3 DNA follows: TGTGCCAGCAGCTCAGGGACAGGGCCATACACTGAAGCTTTCTTT.

This clonotype was recorded a few times. V usage is TRBV11-2 and J usage is TRBJ1-5, with D possibly being TRBD1 (6 bases). The germline V and J ends were trimmed by 4 bases and 0 bases, with 19 bases remaining between them. CDR1 and CDR2 from the germline V gene are SGHAT and FQNNGV. The CDR3 loop spans 18 amino acids. The CDR3 DNA sequence: TGTGCCAGCAGCTCTGGGCGGGACACCCTATATAGCAATCAGCCCCAGCATTTT. Translating it yields CASSSGRDTLYSNQPQHF.

The sample holds a few counts of this clonotype. The V gene is TRBV2, the J gene TRBJ1-2; 9 bases fit TRBD1. There are 14 residues in the CDR3. Germline loops: CDR1 SNHLY, CDR2 FYNNEI. V gave up 1 base and J gave up 4 bases; unmatched junction bases: 1. CDR3 coding DNA: TGTGCCAGCAGTGAAGAACAGGGGGCCTATGGCTACACCTTC. Translated, it gives CASSEEQGAYGYTF.

V gene TRBV29-1 combines with J gene TRBJ1-4; no firm D call. Germline CDR1 reads SQVTM; CDR2 reads ANQGSEA. This CDR3 has 14 residues. The V and J ends lost 6 bases and 3 bases respectively, with 14 bases between them. CDR3 protein: CSVVPSAANEKLFF. CDR3 nucleotide sequence: TGCAGCGTGGTACCTAGTGCGGCTAATGAAAAACTGTTTTTT. Together with reference TRBV29-1 and TRBJ1-4, the CDR3 gives the full variable domain: SAVISQKPSRDICQRGTSLTIQCQVDSQVTMMFWYRQQPGQSLTLIATANQGSEATYESGFVIDKFPISRPNLTFSTLTVSNMSPEDSSIYLCSVVPSAANEKLFFGSGTQLSVL.